This T cell receptor (beta chain) was identified during a study of cytomegalovirus exposure and HLA in healthy donors. For the study at large: Within an early data release were approximately 85 million unique TCRs drawn from HLA-typed donors.

The CDR3 sequence is 16 residues long. The germline gives CDR1 MDHEN, CDR2 SYDVKM. V was pared by 2 bases and J by 5 bases, with 9 bases of the junction left unmatched. 13 Jbeta primers and 60 Vbeta primers were used for the PCR. Some clones are missing from TCRdb's copy, which holds only in-frame ones; the method was immunoSEQ multiplex PCR. The table lists 180,000 or so clones, 65% to 80% of them singletons, with about 2.5% in the top ten. This clone has just a few counts. The antigen is not known. General observations from the study: Rarity held for most TCR sequences, but there were some public TCRs that occurred in many donors.

Healthy bone marrow donors made up the cohort. The TCR comes from a woman aged 25 to 45 in good health and CMV-seropositive. This chain joins TRBV28 and TRBJ2-1; 7 bases map to TRBD2. Sequenced: PBMCs. The CDR3 sequence: CASSLPLWGGDNEQFF. The DNA for the CDR3 is TGTGCCAGCAGTTTACCTCTCTGGGGGGGGGACAATGAGCAGTTCTTC.